The 31 T cell receptor beta chains listed next were all sequenced from one sample in a study of human T cells and chemical hapten exposure. TCRdb passed the RACE reads through MiXCR, listing each CDR3 protein once. The table lists about 130,000 distinct CDR3 sequences, approximately 10% of them singletons. Time point: healthy volunteer bleed at 2 weeks. Researchers extracted total RNA from unfractionated whole blood. The sequenced sample was whole blood. The receptors stem from a male donor in good health. Some clones in this sample may be carry-over from other donors' samples.

The sample holds many counts of this clonotype. V gene TRBV29-1 combines with J gene TRBJ2-7, with D hard to call. The CDR3 has 13 residues. V lost 4 bases and J 4 bases, leaving 14 bases between the germline ends. Germline V CDR1 and CDR2: SQVTM, ANQGSEA. CDR3 sequence: CSVVVAELYEQYF. For the CDR3, the DNA is TGCAGCGTTGTAGTGGCAGAACTTTACGAGCAGTACTTC.

This clonotype was counted ten times or more. V usage is TRBV6-2 or TRBV6-3 and J usage is TRBJ1-1; TRBD1 is a possible D gene (6 bases). V lost 2 bases to trimming and J lost 6 bases, with 31 bases between them. This CDR3 contains 20 residues. The germline CDR1 and CDR2 sequences are MNHEY and SVGEGT. CDR3 coding DNA: TGTGCCAGCAGTTACAGCAGGGAACGGGCATTTCGAAAGGGGGACGCTGAAGCTTTCTTT. This sequence encodes CASSYSRERAFRKGDAEAFF.

This clonotype has more than one count but fewer than ten. The V and J genes are TRBV14 and TRBJ2-1; D remains ambiguous. CDR3 length: 15 amino acids. The V end was cut by 1 base, the J end by 1 base, with 8 bases between. The germline V gene has CDR1 SGHDN and CDR2 FVKESK. The chain's CDR3 is CASSQASGSYNEQFF. CDR3 DNA sequence: TGTGCCAGCAGCCAAGCATCAGGATCCTACAATGAGCAGTTCTTC.

The table lists this clonotype with a count of one. The genes are TRBV7-2 and TRBJ1-6; unclear D gene. V lost 5 bases to trimming and J lost 4 bases, with 12 bases between them. The CDR3 consists of 15 residues. Per germline, CDR1 SGHTA and CDR2 FQGNSA. The CDR3 sequence is CASSPRTDYNSPLHF. The CDR3 region has the DNA TGTGCCAGCAGCCCGCGGACCGATTATAATTCACCCCTCCACTTT.

This clonotype was counted between two and nine times. This sequence joins TRBV5-1 and TRBJ2-3; D might be TRBD1 or TRBD2, each matching 5 bases. There are 14 residues in the CDR3. V lost 0 bases, J lost 7 bases, and 12 bases lay in between. Germline CDR1 reads SGHRS; CDR2 reads YFSETQ. CDR3 loop: CASSLGQGVNTQYF. DNA of the CDR3: TGCGCCAGCAGCTTGGGCCAGGGAGTGAATACGCAGTATTTT. Supplemented by reference TRBV5-1 and TRBJ2-3, the full variable domain reads KAGVTQTPRYLIKTRGQQVTLSCSPISGHRSVSWYQQTPGQGLQFLFEYFSETQRNKGNFPGRFSGRQFSNSRSEMNVSTLELGDSALYLCASSLGQGVNTQYFGPGTRLTVL.

About this clonotype: The CDR3 does not close with the conserved phenylalanine or tryptophan, likely indicating a read error. This chain links TRBV5-8 with TRBJ2-7; 13 bases align to TRBD2. Germline loops: CDR1 SGHTS, CDR2 YDEGEE. The CDR3 is made up of 17 amino acids. Losses at the gene ends were 1 base for V and 2 bases for J; bases not matched to a gene: 6. CDR3 DNA: TGTGCCAGCAGCTTGTTTGGGACTAGCGGGGCCCCCTACGAGCAGTACTCC. Translating it yields CASSLFGTSGAPYEQYS.

A single count supports this clonotype. The chain couples TRBV2 to TRBJ2-7; D tentatively reads TRBD1 or TRBD2 (5 bases each). In germline, CDR1 is SNHLY, CDR2 FYNNEI. The CDR3 spans 11 residues. The V and J ends lost 4 bases and 5 bases respectively, with 6 bases between them. CDR3 DNA: TGTGCCAGCAGTGGGGACGACGAGCAGTACTTC. Amino acid sequence: CASSGDDEQYF.

V is TRBV4-3 and J is TRBJ2-2; D uncertain. Germline loops: CDR1 LGHNA, CDR2 YSLEER. This CDR3 has 16 residues. Trimming cost V 1 base and J 3 bases, with 12 bases left between them. In DNA, the CDR3 is TGCGCCAGCAGCCAAGGACGGTTAAGGGACACCGGGGAGCTGTTTTTT. It codes for CASSQGRLRDTGELFF.

Details on this clonotype: It may be a read error: a sequence one base away is much more abundant. This chain joins TRBV29-1 and TRBJ2-5; 7 bases map to TRBD1. The ends lost 7 bases at V and 5 bases at J; junction bases unmatched: 10. Germline loops: CDR1 SQVTM, CDR2 ANQGSEA. CDR3 length: 13 amino acids. The CDR3 region is CSGDRELEETQYF. CDR3 coding DNA: TGCAGCGGTGACAGGGAGCTGGAGGAGACCCAGTACTTC.

This clonotype occurred a few times. The chain couples TRBV9 to TRBJ2-7; unclear D gene. The CDR3 is 14 amino acids. CDR1 is SGDLS, CDR2 YYNGEE, per germline. Trimming removed 0 bases at V and 2 bases at J, with 9 bases between. In DNA form, the CDR3 reads TGTGCCAGCAGCGTAGGGTCCACCCCCTACGAGCAGTACTTC. Its protein is CASSVGSTPYEQYF.

This clonotype was seen at least ten times. J is TRBJ2-1 and V is TRBV10-3; tentatively, D is TRBD1 (6 bases). This CDR3 has 12 residues. The germline V and J ends were trimmed by 7 bases and 6 bases, with 10 bases remaining between them. Germline V gene data show CDR1 as ENHRY and CDR2 as SYGVKD. The CDR3 sequence is CAITATGNEQFF. The CDR3 bases are TGTGCCATCACTGCGACAGGCAATGAGCAGTTCTTC.

The sample holds many counts of this clonotype. The V call is TRBV20-1, the J call TRBJ1-3, with a possible D match to TRBD1 (5 bases). Between the trimmed V and J ends, which lost 5 bases and 4 bases, there was a span of 15 bases. Germline V gene sequence: CDR1 DFQATT, CDR2 SNEGSKA (reference sequence). The CDR3 is 14 residues long. The CDR3 loop reads CSALAPGSGNTIYF. The CDR3 coding sequence is TGCAGTGCTCTAGCCCCAGGGTCAGGAAACACCATATATTTT.

V gene TRBV12-3 or TRBV12-4 combines with J gene TRBJ1-5; unclear D gene. The ends were cut back, 3 bases at V and 7 bases at J, with 10 bases in the middle. The CDR3 sequence is 13 residues long. The CDR3, as DNA: TGTGCCAGCAGTTTTGGGAGGAGGCAGCCCCAGCATTTT. This codes for CASSFGRRQPQHF.

This chain links TRBV4-2 with TRBJ1-1, with D possibly being TRBD1 (5 bases). V lost 7 bases and J lost 2, with 23 bases in between. This CDR3 contains 17 residues. Germline lookup yields CDR1 LGHNA and CDR2 YNFKEQ. The CDR3: CASISGGSGAVNTEAFF. The CDR3 DNA reads TGTGCCAGCATATCGGGGGGAAGTGGGGCAGTTAACACTGAAGCTTTCTTT.

The chain employs TRBV7-6 and TRBJ1-1, with D hard to call. The V and J ends lost 0 bases and 0 bases respectively, with 8 bases between them. The CDR3 runs 15 residues. Per germline, CDR1 SGHVS and CDR2 FNYEAQ. The chain's CDR3 is CASSLAGFVNTEAFF. CDR3 DNA sequence: TGTGCCAGCAGCTTAGCTGGGTTTGTGAACACTGAAGCTTTCTTT.

This clonotype came up many times. J is TRBJ2-1 and V is TRBV7-3, with 12 bases identical to TRBD2. V shed 7 bases and J 9 bases; nucleotides not matched to a gene: 10. The CDR3 sequence is 15 residues long. Per the germline V gene, CDR1 is SGHTA and CDR2 is FQGTGA. The CDR3 bases are TGTGCCAGCAATGGGCTAGCGGGGGGGCCAGGTGAGCAGTTCTTC. It specifies CASNGLAGGPGEQFF.

At least ten counts were recorded for this clonotype. The chain employs TRBV5-1 and TRBJ1-5; D is uncertain. Germline CDR1 is SGHRS and CDR2 is YFSETQ. Trimming stripped 4 bases from V and 3 bases from J, with 14 bases between. The CDR3 runs 15 residues. CDR3 protein: CASSPNLGFNQPQHF. CDR3 coding DNA: TGCGCCAGCAGCCCCAATCTGGGGTTCAATCAGCCCCAGCATTTT.

This clonotype was seen only a few times. The gene calls are TRBV5-4 and TRBJ2-7, with a tentative D call TRBD2 (6 bases). CDR1 is SGHNT and CDR2 is YYREEE in the germline V gene (reference sequence). The CDR3 is 16 amino acids. V was shortened by 0 bases and J by 5 bases, with 18 bases between the two germline ends. CDR3 sequence: CASSLVLSAGSNEQYF. CDR3 in DNA: TGTGCCAGCAGCTTGGTTTTGTCTGCGGGGAGCAACGAGCAGTACTTC. The whole variable domain, remainder taken from reference TRBV5-4 and TRBJ2-7, is ETGVTQSPTHLIKTRGQQVTLRCSSQSGHNTVSWYQQALGQGPQFIFQYYREEENGRGNFPPRFSGLQFPNYSSELNVNALELDDSALYLCASSLVLSAGSNEQYFGPGTRLTVT.

This clonotype was detected many times. This rearrangement joins TRBV4-3 to TRBJ2-3, with TRBD2 matching 9 bases. V dropped 1 base and J dropped 5; count of bases not matched to a gene: 1. This CDR3 region has 14 residues. Per germline, CDR1 LGHNA and CDR2 YSLEER. DNA of the CDR3: TGCGCCAGCAGCCAAGCACTAGCGGGAGATACGCAGTATTTT. Its translation: CASSQALAGDTQYF.

There are a few counts of this clonotype. The chain is built from TRBV5-1 and TRBJ1-1; 8 bases map to TRBD1. Germline V gene lookup returns CDR1 SGHRS and CDR2 YFSETQ. V shed 2 bases and J 5 bases; nucleotides not matched to a gene: 5. CDR3 length: 14 amino acids. Written as DNA, the CDR3 is TGCGCCAGCAGCTTTACAGGGGGAGTTACTGAAGCTTTCTTT. This gives the protein CASSFTGGVTEAFF.

The chain joins TRBV11-2 to TRBJ2-3; TRBD2 agrees at 14 bases. CDR1 is SGHAT and CDR2 is FQNNGV in the germline V gene. CDR3 size: 18 residues. J gave up 2 bases and V 4 bases, and 8 bases lay outside the gene matches. The chain's CDR3 is CASSSSRLAGGFTDTQYF. CDR3 nucleotides: TGTGCCAGCAGCTCATCTAGACTAGCGGGAGGGTTCACAGATACGCAGTATTTT.

This clonotype has just one count. The J gene is TRBJ1-5, the V gene TRBV25-1; 7 positions agree with TRBD1. The CDR3 consists of 14 residues. The germline CDR1 and CDR2 sequences are MGHDK and SYGVNS. V shed 2 bases, J shed 6 bases, and the junction held 4 bases outside the gene matches. CDR3 in DNA: TGTGCCAGCAGTGAAACAGGGGTGAGTCAGCCCCAGCATTTT. Translation gives CASSETGVSQPQHF. Full variable domain (rest looked up from reference TRBV25-1 and TRBJ1-5): EADIYQTPRYLVIGTGKKITLECSQTMGHDKMYWYQQDPGMELHLIHYSYGVNSTEKGDLSSESTVSRIRTEHFPLTLESARPSHTSQYLCASSETGVSQPQHFGDGTRLSIL.

This clonotype was detected many times. The V gene is TRBV9, the J gene TRBJ1-6; tentatively, D is TRBD1 (5 bases). The CDR3 has 16 residues. With 2 bases removed from V and 8 bases from J, the gap between germline ends came to 17 bases. Germline lookup yields CDR1 SGDLS and CDR2 YYNGEE. The CDR3 is CASSVSGGAMDSPLHF. In nucleotides, the CDR3 is TGTGCCAGCAGCGTTTCCGGAGGGGCCATGGATTCACCCCTCCACTTT.

In this sample, this clonotype turned up many times. This sequence joins TRBV12-3 or TRBV12-4 and TRBJ2-1; the D is unclear. V was trimmed by 7 bases and J by 4 bases, leaving 17 bases between them. The CDR3 length is 15 residues. This CDR3 reads CASTTLGPEYNEQFF. The DNA for the CDR3 is TGTGCCAGCACCACCCTCGGGCCGGAGTACAATGAGCAGTTCTTC.

This clonotype was seen a few times. V and J are TRBV4-3 and TRBJ1-5; D gene uncertain. Trimming cost V 0 bases and J 4 bases, with 10 bases left between them. The CDR3 runs to 15 residues. The germline gives CDR1 LGHNA, CDR2 YSLEER. The CDR3 region is CASSQDRTLNQPQHF. The CDR3 DNA follows: TGCGCCAGCAGCCAAGATCGGACCCTAAATCAGCCCCAGCATTTT.

J is TRBJ2-5 and V is TRBV7-7; tentatively, D is TRBD1 (5 bases). Germline V gene lookup returns CDR1 SSHAT and CDR2 FNYEAQ (reference sequence). The CDR3 sequence is 13 residues long. V was clipped by 3 bases and J by 5 bases, with 10 bases between them. CDR3 loop: CASSLTVLETQYF. The CDR3 nucleotides are TGTGCCAGCAGCTTGACAGTTCTTGAGACCCAGTACTTC. Looking up the rest from reference TRBV7-7 and TRBJ2-5 gives the full variable domain: GAGVSQSPRYKVTKRGQDVTLRCDPISSHATLYWYQQALGQGPEFLTYFNYEAQPDKSGLPSDRFSAERPEGSISTLTIQRTEQRDSAMYRCASSLTVLETQYFGPGTRLLVL.

This clonotype occurred many times. The chain couples TRBV7-2 to TRBJ2-4; 7 bases map to TRBD1. With 2 bases clipped from V and 6 bases from J, the junction kept 1 base outside the gene matches. The length of the CDR3 is 13 residues. Looked up from germline, CDR1 is SGHTA and CDR2 is FQGNSA. The CDR3 DNA reads TGTGCCAGCAGCTTACGGACAGGAAACATTCAGTACTTC. Amino acid sequence: CASSLRTGNIQYF.

CDR3 in amino acids: CSASPGQGSYNEQFF. The CDR3 DNA follows: TGCAGTGCTAGCCCGGGGCAGGGGTCCTACAATGAGCAGTTCTTC. This chain joins TRBV20-1 and TRBJ2-1; perhaps TRBD1 as D (6 bases). The germline V gene has CDR1 DFQATT and CDR2 SNEGSKA (reference sequence). This CDR3 has 15 residues. V shed 3 bases and J shed 1 base, with 13 bases lying between them.

This clonotype was counted a few times. CDR3 protein: CASSKSGGSSQPQHF. For the CDR3, the DNA is TGTGCCAGCAGTAAATCTGGAGGGTCGAGCCAGCCCCAGCATTTT. This rearrangement joins TRBV6-5 to TRBJ1-5; the D is unclear. The ends were cut back, 5 bases at V and 7 bases at J, with 18 bases in the middle. CDR1 and CDR2 from the germline V gene are MNHEY and SVGAGI. This CDR3 is 15 amino acids long.

This clonotype was detected ten times or more. The chain carries TRBV3-1 and TRBJ1-2; D remains unclear. Germline V CDR1 and CDR2: LGHDT, YNNKEL (reference sequence). Trimming pared 3 bases from V and 4 bases from J, leaving 12 bases between. The CDR3 contains 14 residues. The CDR3 DNA follows: TGTGCCAGCAGCCACCCCGGGCAGGTCTATGGCTACACCTTC. This sequence encodes CASSHPGQVYGYTF.

This clonotype was counted a few times. The V call is TRBV6-2 or TRBV6-3, the J call TRBJ1-2; no firm D call. There are 18 residues in the CDR3. Germline V gene data show CDR1 as MNHEY and CDR2 as SVGEGT. With 0 bases removed from V and 3 bases from J, the gap between germline ends came to 20 bases. CDR3 residues: CASSYSDPNGGFDYGYTF. CDR3 DNA: TGTGCCAGCAGTTACTCGGACCCTAACGGTGGCTTCGACTATGGCTACACCTTC.